This is a list of T cell receptor beta chains from one sample in a study of blood T cell repertoires in COVID-19. Sequencing was performed with immunoSEQ multiplex PCR; in TCRdb, only in-frame clones are kept and a portion is missing. The repertoire holds 100,000 to 150,000 clones, with more than 70% as singletons. Input material: peripheral blood. The receptors were sampled from a human donor in a cohort sampled during active COVID-19. The CDR3 runs from the conserved cysteine through the conserved F or W. The D gene is left open where the match is weak. Not all rows give a size; the values are once, few, many and, for expanded clones, a class.

v_call,clone_size,d_call,j_call,cdr3_aa,cdr3_nt
TRBV6-6,once,TRBD2,TRBJ2-1,CASSRRTSGSSYNEQFF,TGTGCCAGCAGTCGCCGGACTAGCGGGAGCTCCTACAATGAGCAGTTCTTC
TRBV19,once,TRBD1,TRBJ2-3,CASSSGQGITDTQYF,TGTGCCAGTAGTAGCGGACAGGGGATCACAGATACGCAGTATTTT
TRBV4-1,-,TRBD2,TRBJ2-3,CASSQYAGGVGVTDTQYF,TGCGCCAGCAGCCAATATGCGGGAGGGGTGGGAGTCACAGATACGCAGTATTTT
TRBV6-2/TRBV6-3,-,-,TRBJ1-1,CASSYGQGSKQRLNTEAFF,TGTGCCAGCAGTTACGGTCAGGGATCCAAGCAGAGATTGAACACTGAAGCTTTCTTT
TRBV20-1,-,TRBD2,TRBJ2-7,CSASRGRDSYEQYF,TGCAGTGCTAGTCGCGGGAGGGACTCCTACGAGCAGTACTTC
TRBV15,-,-,TRBJ2-1,CATSGSYKLDNEQFF,TGTGCCACCAGCGGGAGTTACAAGTTAGACAATGAGCAGTTCTTC
TRBV6-5,-,-,TRBJ2-7,CASSYRSPGSEQYF,TGTGCCAGCAGTTACCGAAGTCCGGGGTCCGAGCAGTACTTC
TRBV18,-,TRBD1,TRBJ1-5,CASSPSRTGPNQPQHF,TGTGCCAGCTCACCTTCCCGGACAGGCCCCAATCAGCCCCAGCATTTT
TRBV7-2,-,-,TRBJ1-2,CASSSLSYGYTF,TGTGCCAGCAGTTCCCTCTCGTATGGCTACACCTTC
TRBV6-2/TRBV6-3,few,-,TRBJ1-2,CASSYSRGSYGYTF,TGTGCCAGCAGTTACTCGAGGGGGTCCTATGGCTACACCTTC
TRBV7-9,-,TRBD1,TRBJ1-1,CASSLGQGSPEAFF,TGTGCCAGCAGCTTAGGACAGGGGAGCCCTGAAGCTTTCTTT
TRBV15,-,TRBD1,TRBJ1-2,CATSGPSQGAFGYTF,TGTGCCACCAGCGGTCCCTCACAGGGGGCGTTTGGCTACACCTTC
TRBV10-3,few,-,TRBJ2-7,CAIKKVADLSYEQYF,TGTGCCATCAAAAAGGTAGCGGACCTCTCCTACGAGCAGTACTTC
TRBV4-1,-,-,TRBJ2-7,CASSRLGDFRSEQYF,TGCGCCAGCAGCCGCCTGGGGGACTTCCGCTCCGAGCAGTACTTC
TRBV2,-,-,TRBJ2-7,CATGVSSYEQYF,TGTGCCACAGGGGTTTCTTCCTACGAGCAGTACTTC
TRBV5-1,-,TRBD2,TRBJ2-1,CASSSGTSGSNEQFF,TGCGCCAGCAGCTCCGGGACTAGCGGGTCCAATGAGCAGTTCTTC
TRBV19,-,TRBD2,TRBJ2-1,CASMGAGGPKNEQFF,TGTGCCAGTATGGGGGCGGGAGGGCCTAAGAATGAGCAGTTCTTC
TRBV7-3,few,TRBD1,TRBJ2-7,CASSLEGQGTYEQYF,TGTGCCAGCAGCTTAGAAGGACAGGGGACCTACGAGCAGTACTTC
TRBV6-1,few,TRBD1,TRBJ1-4,CASSDQGGTNEKLFF,TGTGCCAGCAGTGACCAGGGGGGCACTAATGAAAAACTGTTTTTT
TRBV9,-,TRBD2,TRBJ2-4,CASSVEGTSGGLAKNIQYF,TGTGCCAGCAGCGTAGAGGGGACTAGCGGGGGGCTAGCCAAAAACATTCAGTACTTC
TRBV6-5,-,-,TRBJ2-3,CASSADRRNTQYF,TGTGCCAGCAGCGCGGACAGAAGGAATACGCAGTATTTT
TRBV19,-,TRBD2,TRBJ2-7,CASTAGGSEQYF,TGTGCCAGTACAGCGGGGGGCTCCGAGCAGTACTTC
TRBV24-1,-,-,TRBJ2-1,CATSENLNEQFF,TGTGCCACCAGTGAAAACTTGAATGAGCAGTTCTTC
TRBV5-4,-,TRBD2,TRBJ2-7,CASSLEGLVYEQYF,TGTGCCAGCAGCTTGGAAGGACTAGTCTACGAGCAGTACTTC
TRBV9,-,-,TRBJ2-2,CASSHGLLNTGELFF,TGTGCCAGCAGCCATGGACTACTTAACACCGGGGAGCTGTTTTTT
TRBV6-4,-,TRBD1,TRBJ1-1,CASRGEHRGMNTEAFF,TGTGCCAGCAGGGGAGAGCACAGGGGGATGAACACTGAAGCTTTCTTT
TRBV19,-,TRBD1,TRBJ1-3,CASSMGTGVSGNTIYF,TGTGCCAGTAGTATGGGGACAGGCGTCTCTGGAAACACCATATATTTT
TRBV6-2/TRBV6-3,-,-,TRBJ1-2,CASSSQGRGYTF,TGTGCCAGCAGTTCCCAGGGGAGAGGCTACACCTTC
TRBV9,-,TRBD1,TRBJ2-1,CASGTDGHNEQFF,TGTGCCAGCGGGACAGATGGTCACAATGAGCAGTTCTTC